The present T cell receptor (beta chain) was sequenced within a study of T cell responses to AZD1222 COVID-19 vaccine. This CDR3 has 14 amino acids. CDR1 is MNHEY, CDR2 SVGAGI, per germline. Trimming pared 7 bases from V and 3 bases from J, leaving 13 bases between. Measured with immunoSEQ multiplex PCR; TCRdb has only the in-frame clones, and not every one. This table holds about 97,000 clones, approximately 90% found once. Study findings and constraints: A reported finding is that nearly half of spike-specific TCRs target unmutated variant regions. CD4 TCRs linked to vaccination spanned spike, dominating at 160-218 and 743-854. The repertoires were collected only after the peak T cell response. The sample set comprised mostly white British donors with more females, and clonal diversity was possibly underestimated.

With respect to this clone: The antigen remains undetermined.

This sequence joins TRBV6-5 and TRBJ2-1; the D gene is possibly TRBD2 (5 bases). The specimen comprised peripheral blood, sampled on day 0 of AZD1222 vaccination. The sequence was obtained from an adult in good health. The CDR3 DNA sequence: TGTGCCAGCATGCCGGACTCCTTCTACAATGAGCAGTTCTTC. Its protein is CASMPDSFYNEQFF.